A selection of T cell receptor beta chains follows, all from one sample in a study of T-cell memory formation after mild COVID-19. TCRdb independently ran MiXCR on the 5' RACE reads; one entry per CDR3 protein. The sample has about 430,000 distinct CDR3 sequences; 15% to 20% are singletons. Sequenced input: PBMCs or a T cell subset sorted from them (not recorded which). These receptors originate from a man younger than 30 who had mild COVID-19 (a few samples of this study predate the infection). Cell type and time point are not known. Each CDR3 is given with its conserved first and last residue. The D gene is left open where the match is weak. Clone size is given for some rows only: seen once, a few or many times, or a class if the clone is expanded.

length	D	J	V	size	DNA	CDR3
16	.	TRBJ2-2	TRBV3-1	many	TGTGCCAGCAGCCAGTACAGGGCGACGAACACCGGGGAGCTGTTTTTT	CASSQYRATNTGELFF
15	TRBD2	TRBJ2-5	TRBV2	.	TGTGCCAGCTTTAGACTAGCGGGGAATCAAGAGACCCAGTACTTC	CASFRLAGNQETQYF
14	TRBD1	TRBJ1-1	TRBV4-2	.	TGTGCCAGCAGCCAAGATGACAGGGCCACTGAAGCTTTCTTT	CASSQDDRATEAFF
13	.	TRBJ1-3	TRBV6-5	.	TGTGCCAGCAGTTCCCCAGCTGGAAACACCATATATTTT	CASSSPAGNTIYF
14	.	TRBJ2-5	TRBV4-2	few	TGTGCCAGCAGCCGCACCAGGGGAGGGGAGACCCAGTACTTC	CASSRTRGGETQYF
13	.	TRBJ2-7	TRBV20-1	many	TGCAGTGCTAGAGTTGGTGGATACTACGAGCAGTACTTC	CSARVGGYYEQYF
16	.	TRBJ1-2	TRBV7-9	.	TGTGCCAGCAGGGGGCCCGAGGGGGGGCCAAACTATGGCTACACCTTC	CASRGPEGGPNYGYTF
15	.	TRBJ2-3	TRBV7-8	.	TGTGCCAGCAGCTTGTGGGGGGGGGCCCCAGATACGCAGTATTTT	CASSLWGGAPDTQYF
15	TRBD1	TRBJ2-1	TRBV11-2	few	TGTGCCAGCAGCTTAGAACAGGGGGCGCCCAATGAGCAGTTCTTC	CASSLEQGAPNEQFF
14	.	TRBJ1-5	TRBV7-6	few	TGTGCCAGCAGCTTGGCGGGACATAATCAGCCCCAGCATTTT	CASSLAGHNQPQHF
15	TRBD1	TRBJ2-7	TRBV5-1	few	TGCGCCAGCAGCTACGGACAGGGGAGTTCCTACGAGCAGTACTTC	CASSYGQGSSYEQYF
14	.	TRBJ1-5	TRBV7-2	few	TGTGCCAGCAGCTTAGTTTTCGAGTATCAGCCCCAGCATTTT	CASSLVFEYQPQHF
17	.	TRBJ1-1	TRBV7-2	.	TGTGCCAGCAGCTTAGGACAGGCGACAAGAGGGGACACTGAAGCTTTCTTT	CASSLGQATRGDTEAFF
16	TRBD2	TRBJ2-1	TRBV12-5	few	TGTGCTAGTGGCTCGAGGGTAGCGGGGCCGTACAATGAGCAGTTCTTC	CASGSRVAGPYNEQFF
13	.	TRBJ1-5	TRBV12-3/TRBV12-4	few	TGTGCCCGCCAGCCAGGGATTAATCAGCCCCAGCATTTT	CARQPGINQPQHF
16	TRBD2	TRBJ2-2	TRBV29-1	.	TGCAGCGTAAGGACTAGCGGGGGTCTTCACACCGGGGAGCTGTTTTTT	CSVRTSGGLHTGELFF
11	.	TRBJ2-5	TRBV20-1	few	TGCAGTGCTAGGTGGCCAGAGACCCAGTACTTC	CSARWPETQYF
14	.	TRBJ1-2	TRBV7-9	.	TGTGTCAGCAGCTTATCAGGGCGTCGGTATGGCTACACCTTC	CVSSLSGRRYGYTF
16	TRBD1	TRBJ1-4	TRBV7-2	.	TGTGCCAGCAGCTTACCTTCAGGGGGAGGGGGCGAAAAACTGTTTTTT	CASSLPSGGGGEKLFF
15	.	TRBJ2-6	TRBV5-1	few	TGCGCCAGCAGCCAGCCAGGCGCTGGGGCCAACGTCCTGACTTTC	CASSQPGAGANVLTF
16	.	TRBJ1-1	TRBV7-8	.	TGTGCCAGCAGCTCCCAGGGGTTGGATCTGGGCACTGAAGCTTTCTTT	CASSSQGLDLGTEAFF
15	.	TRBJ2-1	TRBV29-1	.	TGCAGCGTTGAAGATCTGGCAGGGGCCCCCAATGAGCAGTTCTTC	CSVEDLAGAPNEQFF
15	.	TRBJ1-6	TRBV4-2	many	TGTGCCAGCAGCCAAGGGAGGGCCCCCCTAGCACCCCTCCACTTT	CASSQGRAPLAPLHF
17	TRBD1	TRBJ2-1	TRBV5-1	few	TGCGCCAGCAGTTCGTCATCGGGACAGCGTCTCCACAATGAGCAGTTCTTC	CASSSSSGQRLHNEQFF
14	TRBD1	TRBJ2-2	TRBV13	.	TGTGCCAGCAGCCACAGGGGGCCCACCGGGGAGCTGTTTTTT	CASSHRGPTGELFF
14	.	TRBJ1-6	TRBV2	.	TGTGCCAGCAGTGAATGGGCAGGAGGATCACCCCTCCACTTT	CASSEWAGGSPLHF
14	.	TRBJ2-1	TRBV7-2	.	TGTGCCAGCAGTCGTGAATACAGGGACAATGAGCAGTTCTTC	CASSREYRDNEQFF
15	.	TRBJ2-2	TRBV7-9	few	TGTGCCAGCACCCCCGGGCCGTCGAACACCGGGGAGCTGTTTTTT	CASTPGPSNTGELFF
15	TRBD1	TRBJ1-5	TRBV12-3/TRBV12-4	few	TGTGCCAGCAGTTATAGTCAGGGGGGCAATCAGCCCCAGCATTTT	CASSYSQGGNQPQHF
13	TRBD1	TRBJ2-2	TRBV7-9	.	TGTGCCAGCAGCCCCCGGGACAGGGGGATTCTGTTTTTT	CASSPRDRGILFF
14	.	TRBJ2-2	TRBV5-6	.	TGTGCCAGCAGCCAGACGGGGAACACCTGGGAGCTGTTTTTT	CASSQTGNTWELFF
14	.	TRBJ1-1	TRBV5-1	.	TGCGCCAGCAGCTTGAGGTGGGGAAACACTGAAGCTTTCTTT	CASSLRWGNTEAFF
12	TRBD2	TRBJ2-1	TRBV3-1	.	TGTGCCAGCAGCCAACGAGCGGGAGAGCAGTTCTTC	CASSQRAGEQFF
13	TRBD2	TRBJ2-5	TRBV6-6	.	TGTGCCAGCACTCCCCCGGGGGGGGAGACCCAGTACTTC	CASTPPGGETQYF
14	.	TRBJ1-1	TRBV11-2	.	TGTGCCAGCAGCTTAACAGGGAGGGGGACTGAAGCTTTCTTT	CASSLTGRGTEAFF
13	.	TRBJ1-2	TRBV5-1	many	TGCGCCAGCAGCTTGGTAGAGAACTATGGCTACACCTTC	CASSLVENYGYTF
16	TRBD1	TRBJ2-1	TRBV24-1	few	TGTGCCACCAGTGGTGGGACAGGGGGAAACTACAATGAGCAGTTCTTC	CATSGGTGGNYNEQFF